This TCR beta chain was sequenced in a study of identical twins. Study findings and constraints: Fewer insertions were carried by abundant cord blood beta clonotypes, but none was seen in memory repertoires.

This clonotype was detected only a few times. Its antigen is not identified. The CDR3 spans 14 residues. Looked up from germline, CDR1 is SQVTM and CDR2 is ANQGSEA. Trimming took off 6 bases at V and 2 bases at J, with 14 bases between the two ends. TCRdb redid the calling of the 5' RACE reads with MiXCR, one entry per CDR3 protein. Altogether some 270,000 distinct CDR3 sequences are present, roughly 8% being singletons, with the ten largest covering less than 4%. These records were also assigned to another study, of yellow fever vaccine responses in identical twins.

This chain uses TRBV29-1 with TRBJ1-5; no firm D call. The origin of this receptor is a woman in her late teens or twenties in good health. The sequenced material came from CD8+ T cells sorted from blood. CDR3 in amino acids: CSVAGGIGNQPQHF. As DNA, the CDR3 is TGCAGCGTGGCAGGTGGTATCGGCAATCAGCCCCAGCATTTT.